The clone carrying this TCR beta chain appeared many times. The data originate from a study of regulatory T cells in long-lasting Graves disease. Time point denoted: newly diagnosed GD, antithyroid drugs for less than 3 months. PBMCs were the source of the RNA used for TCR sequencing. The CDR3 contains 13 residues. V lost 10 bases, J lost 5 bases, and 5 bases stayed unmatched. Germline V gives CDR1 ENHRY, CDR2 SYGVKD. To make TCR beta libraries, researchers used iRepertoire HTBI primers and Arm-PCR of CDR3 regions. In TCRdb, the multiplex PCR reads were re-called with MiXCR into one record per CDR3 protein. This table has 380,000 or so distinct CDR3 sequences, around 15% appearing once. These sequences were also reported in another study, on T cells in Graves' hyperthyroidism and ophthalmopathy. Per that study: The diagnoses drew upon clinical symptoms, serum thyroxine and TRAb, thyroid ultrasound and orbital computed tomography. The HTBI set primed first-round TCR CDR3 RT-PCR.

The input for sequencing was peripheral blood mononuclear cells (PBMCs), taken at new diagnosis, from a patient treated with antithyroid drugs. The clonotype originates from a woman aged 18 to 35 with Graves disease. V is TRBV10-3 and J is TRBJ2-2; TRBD1 agrees at 9 bases. CDR3 coding DNA: TGTGCCACAGAACAGGGGGCGACCGGGGAGCTGTTTTTT. As protein: CATEQGATGELFF.